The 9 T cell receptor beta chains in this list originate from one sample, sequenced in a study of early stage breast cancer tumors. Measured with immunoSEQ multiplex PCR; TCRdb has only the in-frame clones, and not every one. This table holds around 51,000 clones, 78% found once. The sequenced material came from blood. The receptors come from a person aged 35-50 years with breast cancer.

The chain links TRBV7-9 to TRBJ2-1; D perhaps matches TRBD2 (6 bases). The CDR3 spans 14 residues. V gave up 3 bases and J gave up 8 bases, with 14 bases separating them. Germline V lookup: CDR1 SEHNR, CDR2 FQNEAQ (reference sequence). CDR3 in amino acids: CASSFERESDEQFF. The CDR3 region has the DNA TGTGCCAGCAGCTTTGAACGGGAGAGCGATGAGCAGTTCTTC.

The DNA for the CDR3 is TGCGCCAGCAGCTCGACAGGGGGCGTCGAAAAACTGTTTTTT. It specifies CASSSTGGVEKLFF. The rearrangement joins TRBV5-1 to TRBJ1-4, with TRBD1 matching 10 bases. Trimming took 3 bases from V and 8 from J; bases not matched to a gene: 4. CDR1 SGHRS and CDR2 YFSETQ come from the germline V gene. The CDR3 runs to 14 residues.

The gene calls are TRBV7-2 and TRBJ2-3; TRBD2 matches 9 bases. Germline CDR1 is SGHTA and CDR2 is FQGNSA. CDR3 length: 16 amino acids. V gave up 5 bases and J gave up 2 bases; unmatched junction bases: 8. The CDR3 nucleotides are TGTGCCAGCAGCCCCTACGGGACTAGCTTCACAGATACGCAGTATTTT. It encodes CASSPYGTSFTDTQYF.

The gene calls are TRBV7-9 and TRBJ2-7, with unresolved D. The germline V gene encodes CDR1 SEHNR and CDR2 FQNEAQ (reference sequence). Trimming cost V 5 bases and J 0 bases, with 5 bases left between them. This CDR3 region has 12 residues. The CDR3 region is CASSLHSYEQYF. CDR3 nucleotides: TGTGCCAGCAGCCTCCACTCCTACGAGCAGTACTTC.

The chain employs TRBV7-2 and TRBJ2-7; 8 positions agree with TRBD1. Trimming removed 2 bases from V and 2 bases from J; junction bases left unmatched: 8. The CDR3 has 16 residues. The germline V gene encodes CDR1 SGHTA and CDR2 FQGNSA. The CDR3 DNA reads TGTGCCAGCAGCTTAACCGGGACAGGTGGACCCTACGAGCAGTACTTC. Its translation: CASSLTGTGGPYEQYF.

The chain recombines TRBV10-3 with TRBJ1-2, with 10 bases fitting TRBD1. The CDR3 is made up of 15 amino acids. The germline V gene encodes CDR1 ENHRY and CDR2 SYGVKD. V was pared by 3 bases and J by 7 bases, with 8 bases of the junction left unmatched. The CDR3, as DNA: TGTGCCATCAGTGACTTCCGGGACAGGGGCCGTGGCTACACCTTC. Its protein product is CAISDFRDRGRGYTF.

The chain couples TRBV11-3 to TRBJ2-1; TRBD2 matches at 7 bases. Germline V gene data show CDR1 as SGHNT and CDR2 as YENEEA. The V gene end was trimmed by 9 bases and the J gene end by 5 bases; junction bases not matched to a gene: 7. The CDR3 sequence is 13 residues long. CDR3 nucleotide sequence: TGTGCCAGTTCCTTGGGACTAAACAATGAGCAGTTCTTC. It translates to CASSLGLNNEQFF.

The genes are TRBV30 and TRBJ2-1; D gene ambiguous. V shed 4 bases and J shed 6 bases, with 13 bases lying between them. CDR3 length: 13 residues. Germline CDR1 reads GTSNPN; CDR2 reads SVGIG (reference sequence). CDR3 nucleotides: TGTGCCTGGAAATACATATGGAGCAATGAGCAGTTCTTC. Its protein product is CAWKYIWSNEQFF.

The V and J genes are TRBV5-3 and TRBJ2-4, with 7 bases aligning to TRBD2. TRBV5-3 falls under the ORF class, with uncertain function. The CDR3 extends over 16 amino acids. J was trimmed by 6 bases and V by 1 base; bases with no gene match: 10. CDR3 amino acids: CARSLLGPGLRNIQYF. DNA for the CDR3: TGTGCCAGAAGCTTGTTAGGCCCGGGACTACGAAACATTCAGTACTTC.